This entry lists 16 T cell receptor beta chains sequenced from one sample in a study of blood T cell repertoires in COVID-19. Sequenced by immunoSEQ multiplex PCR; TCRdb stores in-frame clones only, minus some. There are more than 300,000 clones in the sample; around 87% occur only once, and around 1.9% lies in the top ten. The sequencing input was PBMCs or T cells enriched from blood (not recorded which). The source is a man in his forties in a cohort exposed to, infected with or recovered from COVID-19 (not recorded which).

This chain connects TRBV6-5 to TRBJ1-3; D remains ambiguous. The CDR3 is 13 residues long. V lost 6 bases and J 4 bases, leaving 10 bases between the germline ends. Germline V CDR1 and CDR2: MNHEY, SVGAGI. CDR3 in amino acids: CASRTGIGNTIYF. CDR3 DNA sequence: TGTGCCAGCAGAACCGGGATCGGAAACACCATATATTTT.

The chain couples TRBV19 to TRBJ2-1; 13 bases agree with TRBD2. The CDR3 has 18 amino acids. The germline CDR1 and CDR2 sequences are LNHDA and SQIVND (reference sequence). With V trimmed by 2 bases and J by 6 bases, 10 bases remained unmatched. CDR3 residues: CASSIMGTSGIWGNEQFF. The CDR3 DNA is TGTGCCAGTAGTATAATGGGGACTAGCGGGATTTGGGGCAATGAGCAGTTCTTC.

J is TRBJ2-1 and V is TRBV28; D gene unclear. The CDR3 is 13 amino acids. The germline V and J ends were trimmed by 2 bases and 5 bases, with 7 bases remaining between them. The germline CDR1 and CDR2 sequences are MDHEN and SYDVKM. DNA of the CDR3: TGTGCCAGCAGTTTAGCAGGCCACAATGAGCAGTTCTTC. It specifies CASSLAGHNEQFF.

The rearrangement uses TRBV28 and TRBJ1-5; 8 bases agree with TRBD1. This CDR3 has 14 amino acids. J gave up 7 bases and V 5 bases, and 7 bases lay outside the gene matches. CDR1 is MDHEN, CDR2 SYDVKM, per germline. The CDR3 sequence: CASSLTGAGQPQHF. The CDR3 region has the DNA TGTGCCAGCAGTCTGACAGGGGCGGGACAGCCCCAGCATTTT.

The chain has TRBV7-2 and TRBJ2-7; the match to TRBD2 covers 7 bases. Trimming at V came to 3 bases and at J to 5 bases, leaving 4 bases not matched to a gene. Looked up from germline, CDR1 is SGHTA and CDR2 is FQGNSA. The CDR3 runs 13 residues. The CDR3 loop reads CASSFGGGDEQYF. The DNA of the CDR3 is TGTGCCAGCAGCTTCGGGGGAGGGGACGAGCAGTACTTC.

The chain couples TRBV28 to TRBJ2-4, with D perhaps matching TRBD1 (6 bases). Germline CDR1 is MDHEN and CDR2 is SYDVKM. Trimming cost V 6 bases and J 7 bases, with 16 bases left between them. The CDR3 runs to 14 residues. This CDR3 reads CASSPTGTANIQYF. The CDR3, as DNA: TGTGCCAGCAGCCCAACAGGGACGGCCAACATTCAGTACTTC.

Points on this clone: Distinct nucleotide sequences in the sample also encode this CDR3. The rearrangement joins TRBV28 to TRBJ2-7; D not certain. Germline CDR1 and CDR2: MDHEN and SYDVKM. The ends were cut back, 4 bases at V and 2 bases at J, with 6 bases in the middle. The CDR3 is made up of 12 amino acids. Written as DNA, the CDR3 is TGTGCCAGCAGTTACTCCACCTACGAGCAGTACTTC. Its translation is CASSYSTYEQYF.

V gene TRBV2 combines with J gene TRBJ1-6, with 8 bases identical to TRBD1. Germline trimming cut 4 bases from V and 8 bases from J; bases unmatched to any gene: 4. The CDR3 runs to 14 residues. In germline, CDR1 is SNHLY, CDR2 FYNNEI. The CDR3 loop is CASSVQGGDSPLHF. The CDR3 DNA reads TGTGCCAGCAGTGTACAGGGGGGCGATTCACCCCTCCACTTT.

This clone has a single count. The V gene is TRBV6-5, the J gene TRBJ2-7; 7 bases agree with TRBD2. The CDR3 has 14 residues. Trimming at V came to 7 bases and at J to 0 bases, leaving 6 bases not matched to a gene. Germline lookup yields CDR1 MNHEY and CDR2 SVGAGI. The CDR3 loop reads CASKPTGGSYEQYF. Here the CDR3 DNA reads TGTGCCAGCAAACCAACGGGGGGCTCCTACGAGCAGTACTTC.

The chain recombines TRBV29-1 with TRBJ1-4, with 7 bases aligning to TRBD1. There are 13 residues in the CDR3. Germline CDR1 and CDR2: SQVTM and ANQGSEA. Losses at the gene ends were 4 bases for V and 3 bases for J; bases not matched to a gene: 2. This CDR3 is CSVAQGANEKLFF. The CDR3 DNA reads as TGCAGCGTTGCTCAGGGGGCTAATGAAAAACTGTTTTTT.

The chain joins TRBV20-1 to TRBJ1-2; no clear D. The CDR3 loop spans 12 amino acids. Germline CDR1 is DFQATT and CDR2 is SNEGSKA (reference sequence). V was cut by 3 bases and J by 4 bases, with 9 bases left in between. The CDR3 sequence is CSASPGGYGYTF. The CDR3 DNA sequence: TGCAGTGCTAGTCCGGGAGGCTATGGCTACACCTTC.

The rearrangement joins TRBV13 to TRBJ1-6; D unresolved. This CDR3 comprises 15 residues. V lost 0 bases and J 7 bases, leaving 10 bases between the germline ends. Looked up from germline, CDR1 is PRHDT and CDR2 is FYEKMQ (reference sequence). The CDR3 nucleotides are TGTGCCAGCAGCTTAGGGCAGGTTACGAATTCACCCCTCCACTTT. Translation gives CASSLGQVTNSPLHF.

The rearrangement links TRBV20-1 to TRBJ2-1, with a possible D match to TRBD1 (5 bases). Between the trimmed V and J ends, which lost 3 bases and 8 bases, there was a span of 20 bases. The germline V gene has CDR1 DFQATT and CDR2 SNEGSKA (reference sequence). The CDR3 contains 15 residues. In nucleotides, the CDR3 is TGCAGTGCTAGTAATGGCGATCAGGGATCCTATGAGCAGTTCTTC. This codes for CSASNGDQGSYEQFF.

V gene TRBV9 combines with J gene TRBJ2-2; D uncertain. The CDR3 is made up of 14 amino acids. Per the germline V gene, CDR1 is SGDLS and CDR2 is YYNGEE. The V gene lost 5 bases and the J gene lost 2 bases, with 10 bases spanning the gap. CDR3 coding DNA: TGTGCCAGCAGTTTAGCTGCAAACACCGGGGAGCTGTTTTTT. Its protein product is CASSLAANTGELFF.

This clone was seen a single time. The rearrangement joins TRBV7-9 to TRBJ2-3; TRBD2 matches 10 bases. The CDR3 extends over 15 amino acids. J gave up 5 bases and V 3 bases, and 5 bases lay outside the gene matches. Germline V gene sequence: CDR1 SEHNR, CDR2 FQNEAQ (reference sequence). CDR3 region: CASSLGASGRDTQYF. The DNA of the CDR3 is TGTGCCAGCAGCTTGGGGGCTAGCGGGAGAGATACGCAGTATTTT. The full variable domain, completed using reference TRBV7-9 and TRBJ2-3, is DTGVSQNPRHKITKRGQNVTFRCDPISEHNRLYWYRQTLGQGPEFLTYFQNEAQLEKSRLLSDRFSAERPKGSFSTLEIQRTEQGDSAMYLCASSLGASGRDTQYFGPGTRLTVL.

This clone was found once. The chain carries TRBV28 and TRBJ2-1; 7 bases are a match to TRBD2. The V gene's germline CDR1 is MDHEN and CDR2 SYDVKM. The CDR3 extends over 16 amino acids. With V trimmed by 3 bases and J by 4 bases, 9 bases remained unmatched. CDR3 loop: CASSFATGGPYNEQFF. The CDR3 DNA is TGTGCCAGCAGTTTCGCAACGGGAGGACCTTACAATGAGCAGTTCTTC.